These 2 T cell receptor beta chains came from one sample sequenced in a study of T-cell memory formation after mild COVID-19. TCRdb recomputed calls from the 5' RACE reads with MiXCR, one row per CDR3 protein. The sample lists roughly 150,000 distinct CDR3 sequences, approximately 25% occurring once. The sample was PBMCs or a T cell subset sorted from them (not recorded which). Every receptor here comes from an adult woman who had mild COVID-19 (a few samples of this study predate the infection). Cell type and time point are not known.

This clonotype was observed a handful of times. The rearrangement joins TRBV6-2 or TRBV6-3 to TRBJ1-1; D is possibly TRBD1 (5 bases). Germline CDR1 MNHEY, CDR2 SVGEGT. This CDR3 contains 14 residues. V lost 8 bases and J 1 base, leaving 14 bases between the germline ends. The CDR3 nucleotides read TGTGCCAGCTCCCTTTTTGGGGGGAACACTGAAGCTTTCTTT. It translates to CASSLFGGNTEAFF.

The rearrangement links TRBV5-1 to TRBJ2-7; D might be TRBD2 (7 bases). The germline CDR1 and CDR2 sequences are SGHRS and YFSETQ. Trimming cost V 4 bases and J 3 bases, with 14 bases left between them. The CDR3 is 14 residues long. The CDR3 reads CASSPRGGVYEQYF. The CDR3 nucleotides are TGCGCCAGCAGCCCGAGGGGGGGGGTCTACGAGCAGTACTTC.